The source of this T cell receptor beta chain is a study of Ad26.COV2.S vaccination and SARS-CoV-2 variants. Study information: Into the muscle, Ad26.COV2.S was dosed once or twice, 56 days apart.

The treatment was: some 19 received Ad26.COV2.S at low or high dose, single or two shots; roughly five received placebo; per-sample allocation not given. Sampling took place 63 days after the first vaccine or placebo injection. Produced via immunoSEQ multiplex PCR; TCRdb's table is partial and in-frame only. This sample has 300,000 to 400,000 clones, with around 87% found just once. Study findings and constraints: Ad26.COV2.S recipients had broader spike-specific TCRs (P = 0.0014). Reportedly, spike-specific CD8+ and CD4+ T cell responses achieved substantial breadth once vaccination had taken place.

Concerning this clone itself: Its matching antigen is unknown.

V was clipped by 0 bases and J by 1 base, with 8 bases between them. CDR1 is SGHRS and CDR2 is YFSETQ in the germline V gene. The CDR3 runs 14 residues. The receptor was derived from a person aged 18-60 years who received the Ad26.COV2.S COVID-19 vaccine or a placebo. The rearrangement joins TRBV5-1 to TRBJ2-7; D is possibly TRBD1 (5 bases). The source material was peripheral blood, sampled in a trial of Ad26.COV2.S vaccine versus placebo. CDR3 DNA: TGCGCCAGCAGCTTGGGACAGATTTCCTACGAGCAGTACTTC. It encodes CASSLGQISYEQYF.